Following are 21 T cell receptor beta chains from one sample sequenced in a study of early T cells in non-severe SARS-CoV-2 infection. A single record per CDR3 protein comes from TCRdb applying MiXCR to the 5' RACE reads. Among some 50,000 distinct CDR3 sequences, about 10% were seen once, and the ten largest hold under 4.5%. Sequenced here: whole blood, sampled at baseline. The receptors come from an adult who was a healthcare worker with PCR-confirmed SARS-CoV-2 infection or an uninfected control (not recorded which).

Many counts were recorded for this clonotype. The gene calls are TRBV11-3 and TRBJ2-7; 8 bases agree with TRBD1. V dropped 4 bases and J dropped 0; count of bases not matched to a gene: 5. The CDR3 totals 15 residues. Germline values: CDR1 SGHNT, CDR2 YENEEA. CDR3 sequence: CASSSGQESSYEQYF. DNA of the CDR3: TGTGCCAGCAGCTCGGGACAGGAGAGCTCCTACGAGCAGTACTTC.

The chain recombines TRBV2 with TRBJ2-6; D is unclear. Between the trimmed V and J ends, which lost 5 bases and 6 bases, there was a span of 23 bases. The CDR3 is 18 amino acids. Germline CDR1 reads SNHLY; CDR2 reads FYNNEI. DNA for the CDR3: TGTGCCAGCAGTTCCCCGCACAGCCAGTTCCCTGCGGCCAACGTCCTGACTTTC. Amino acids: CASSSPHSQFPAANVLTF.

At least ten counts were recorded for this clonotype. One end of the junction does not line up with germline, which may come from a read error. The CDR3 is CASSWSSGQETQYF. The CDR3 DNA follows: TGTGCTAGCAGCTGGTCTAGCGGCCAAGAGACCCAGTACTTC. The chain recombines TRBV7-7 with TRBJ2-5, with TRBD2 matching over 7 bases. Per germline, CDR1 SSHAT and CDR2 FNYEAQ (reference sequence). CDR3 size: 14 residues.

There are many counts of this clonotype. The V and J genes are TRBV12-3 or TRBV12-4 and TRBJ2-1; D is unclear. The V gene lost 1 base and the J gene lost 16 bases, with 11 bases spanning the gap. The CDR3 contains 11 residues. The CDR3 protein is CASSLGLIYFF. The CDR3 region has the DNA TGTGCCAGCAGTTTAGGGCTCATTTACTTCTTC.

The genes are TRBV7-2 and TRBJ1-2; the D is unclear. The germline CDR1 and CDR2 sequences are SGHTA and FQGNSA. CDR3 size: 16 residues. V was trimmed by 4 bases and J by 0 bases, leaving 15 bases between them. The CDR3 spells CASSYRSGSSNYGYTF. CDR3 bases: TGTGCCAGCAGCTATCGGTCCGGGAGCTCTAACTATGGCTACACCTTC.

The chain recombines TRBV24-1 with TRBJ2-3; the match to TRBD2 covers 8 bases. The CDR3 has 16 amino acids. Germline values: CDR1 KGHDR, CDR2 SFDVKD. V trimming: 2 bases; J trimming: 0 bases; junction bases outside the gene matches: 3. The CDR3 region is CATSDWASGSTDTQYF. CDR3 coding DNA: TGTGCCACCAGTGATTGGGCTAGCGGGAGCACAGATACGCAGTATTTT.

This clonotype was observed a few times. The CDR3 DNA follows: TGTGCCAGCAGAAATAGCGGGGGGCGAGGAGATACGCAGTATTTT. Its protein is CASRNSGGRGDTQYF. The rearrangement links TRBV2 to TRBJ2-3; 10 bases agree with TRBD2. The germline CDR1 and CDR2 sequences are SNHLY and FYNNEI. With 6 bases clipped from V and 5 bases from J, the junction kept 8 bases outside the gene matches. This CDR3 spans 15 amino acids. Full variable domain (missing parts from reference TRBV2 and TRBJ2-3): EPEVTQTPSHQVTQMGQEVILRCVPISNHLYFYWYRQILGQKVEFLVSFYNNEISEKSEIFDDQFSVERPDGSNFTLKIRSTKLEDSAMYFCASRNSGGRGDTQYFGPGTRLTVL.

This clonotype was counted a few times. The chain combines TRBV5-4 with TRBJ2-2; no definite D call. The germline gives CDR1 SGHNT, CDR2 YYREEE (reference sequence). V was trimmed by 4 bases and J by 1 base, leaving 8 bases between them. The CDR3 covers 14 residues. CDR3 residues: CASSPTVNTGELFF. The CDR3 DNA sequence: TGTGCCAGCAGCCCTACAGTGAACACCGGGGAGCTGTTTTTT.

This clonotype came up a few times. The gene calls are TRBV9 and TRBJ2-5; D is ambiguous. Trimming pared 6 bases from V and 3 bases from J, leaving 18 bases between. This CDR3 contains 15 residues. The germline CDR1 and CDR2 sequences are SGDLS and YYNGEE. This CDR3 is CASTQTPSPEETQYF. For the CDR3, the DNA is TGTGCCAGCACCCAGACCCCCAGTCCCGAAGAGACCCAGTACTTC.

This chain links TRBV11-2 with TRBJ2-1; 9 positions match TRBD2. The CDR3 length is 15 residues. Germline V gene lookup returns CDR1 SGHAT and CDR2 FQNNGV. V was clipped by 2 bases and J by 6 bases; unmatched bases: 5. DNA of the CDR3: TGTGCCAGCAGCTTAATTCGCGGGAGGGCCAATGAGCAGTTCTTC. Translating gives CASSLIRGRANEQFF.

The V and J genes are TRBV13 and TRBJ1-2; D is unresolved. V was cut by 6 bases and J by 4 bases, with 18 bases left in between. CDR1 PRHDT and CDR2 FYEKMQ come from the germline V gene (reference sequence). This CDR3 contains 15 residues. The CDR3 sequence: CASRPESGRTYGYTF. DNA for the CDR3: TGTGCCAGCAGACCAGAGTCGGGCAGAACCTATGGCTACACCTTC.

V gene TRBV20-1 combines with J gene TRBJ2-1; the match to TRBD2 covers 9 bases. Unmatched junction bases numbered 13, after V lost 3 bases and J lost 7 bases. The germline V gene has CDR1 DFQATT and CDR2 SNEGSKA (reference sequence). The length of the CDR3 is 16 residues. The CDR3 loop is CSASPFSGRTRNEQFF. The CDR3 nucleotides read TGCAGTGCTAGCCCCTTTAGCGGGAGAACTCGGAATGAGCAGTTCTTC.

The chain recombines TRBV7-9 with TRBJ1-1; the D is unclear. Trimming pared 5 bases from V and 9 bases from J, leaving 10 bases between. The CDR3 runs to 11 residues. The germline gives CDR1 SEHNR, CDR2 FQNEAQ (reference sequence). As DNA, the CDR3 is TGTGCCAGCAGCCTGGGCCAGAAAGCTTTCTTT. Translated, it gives CASSLGQKAFF.

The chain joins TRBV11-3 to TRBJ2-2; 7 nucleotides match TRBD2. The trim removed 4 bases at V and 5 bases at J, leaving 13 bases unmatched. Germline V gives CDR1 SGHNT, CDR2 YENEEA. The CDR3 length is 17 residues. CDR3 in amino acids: CASSSSGLGGWTGELFF. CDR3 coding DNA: TGTGCCAGCAGCTCCTCCGGGCTGGGAGGGTGGACCGGGGAGCTGTTTTTT.

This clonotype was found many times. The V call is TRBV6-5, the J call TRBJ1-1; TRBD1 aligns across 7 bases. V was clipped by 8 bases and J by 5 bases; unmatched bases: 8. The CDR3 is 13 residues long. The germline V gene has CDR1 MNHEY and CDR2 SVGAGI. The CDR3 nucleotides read TGTGCCAGCCGCCTTACAGGGGTTACTGAAGCTTTCTTT. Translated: CASRLTGVTEAFF.

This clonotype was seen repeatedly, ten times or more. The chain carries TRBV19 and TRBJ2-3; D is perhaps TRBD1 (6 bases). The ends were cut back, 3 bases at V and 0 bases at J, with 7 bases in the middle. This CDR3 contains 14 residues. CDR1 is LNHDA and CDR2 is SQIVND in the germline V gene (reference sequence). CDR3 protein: CASSIQGSTDTQYF. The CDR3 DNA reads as TGTGCCAGTAGTATTCAGGGGAGCACAGATACGCAGTATTTT. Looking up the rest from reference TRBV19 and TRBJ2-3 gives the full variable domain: DGGITQSPKYLFRKEGQNVTLSCEQNLNHDAMYWYRQDPGQGLRLIYYSQIVNDFQKGDIAEGYSVSREKKESFPLTVTSAQKNPTAFYLCASSIQGSTDTQYFGPGTRLTVL.

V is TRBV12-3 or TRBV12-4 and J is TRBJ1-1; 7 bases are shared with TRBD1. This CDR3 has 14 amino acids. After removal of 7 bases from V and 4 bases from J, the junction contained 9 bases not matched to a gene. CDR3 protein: CASITQGRGTEAFF. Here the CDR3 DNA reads TGTGCCAGCATTACACAGGGGAGAGGCACTGAAGCTTTCTTT.

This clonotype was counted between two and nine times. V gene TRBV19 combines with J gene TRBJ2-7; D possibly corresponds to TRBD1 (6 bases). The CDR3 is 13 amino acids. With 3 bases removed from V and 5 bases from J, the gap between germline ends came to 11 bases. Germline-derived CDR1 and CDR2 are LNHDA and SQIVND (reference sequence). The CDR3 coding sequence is TGTGCCAGTAGTATCAAACAGGGCAACGAGCAGTACTTC. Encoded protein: CASSIKQGNEQYF.

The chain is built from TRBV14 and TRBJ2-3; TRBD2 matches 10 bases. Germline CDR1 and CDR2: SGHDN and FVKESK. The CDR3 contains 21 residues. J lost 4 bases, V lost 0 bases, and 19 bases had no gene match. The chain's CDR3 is CASSQDLPSGGLPSSPDTQYF. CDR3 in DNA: TGTGCCAGCAGCCAAGATTTGCCTAGCGGGGGATTGCCGTCGAGCCCAGATACGCAGTATTTT. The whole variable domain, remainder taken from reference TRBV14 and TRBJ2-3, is EAGVTQFPSHSVIEKGQTVTLRCDPISGHDNLYWYRRVMGKEIKFLLHFVKESKQDESGMPNNRFLAERTGGTYSTLKVQPAELEDSGVYFCASSQDLPSGGLPSSPDTQYFGPGTRLTVL.

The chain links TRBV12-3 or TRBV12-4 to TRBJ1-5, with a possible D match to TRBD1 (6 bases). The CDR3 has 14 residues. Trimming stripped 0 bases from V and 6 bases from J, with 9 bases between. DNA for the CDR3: TGTGCCAGCAGTTTAGCGAGGGGGATTCAGCCCCAGCATTTT. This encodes CASSLARGIQPQHF.

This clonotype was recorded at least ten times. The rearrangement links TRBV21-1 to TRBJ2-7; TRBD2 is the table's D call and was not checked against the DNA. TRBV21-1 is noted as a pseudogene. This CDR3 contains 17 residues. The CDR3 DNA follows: TGTGCCAGCAGCAAAGTGGGGAGGCAGGGAATTCTTTACGAGCAGTACTTC. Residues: CASSKVGRQGILYEQYF.